A selection of T cell receptor beta chains follows, all from one sample in a study of sequential checkpoint blockade in melanoma. Here immunoSEQ multiplex PCR was the method, and the copy in TCRdb shows in-frame clones only, minus some. The sample includes 10,000 to 15,000 clones, less than 85% seen only once; the top ten take roughly half. Sequences were derived from CD8+ T cells sorted from blood (inferred from file names), sampled from a patient given nivolumab and ipilimumab in sequence. The receptors come from a human patient with melanoma. Some clones in this sample may be carry-over from other donors' samples. Both conserved end residues are part of each CDR3. The D gene is left open where the match is weak. The size field is filled for only some rows; it gives once, few, many or a size class.

-	TRBJ2-1	-	TRBV7-6	TGTGCCAGCAGCTTAACGTCCGGGATACTATCCTACAATGAGCAGTTCTTC	CASSLTSGILSYNEQFF
-	TRBJ2-1	-	TRBV4-2	TGTGCCAGCAGCCAACCGGGACTCTCAAGGGAGCAGTTCTTC	CASSQPGLSREQFF
once	TRBJ2-7	-	TRBV18	TGTGCCAGCTCCCTCAAACAGTACGAGCAGTACTTC	CASSLKQYEQYF
-	TRBJ1-2	TRBD1	TRBV4-1	TGCGCCAGCAGCCCCGGACAGGGGGTTGGCTACACCTTC	CASSPGQGVGYTF
-	TRBJ2-2	-	TRBV2	TGTGCCAGCAGTGTCGAGCCCGGGGAGCTGTTTTTT	CASSVEPGELFF
-	TRBJ1-5	TRBD1	TRBV7-6	TGTGCCAGCAGCTTAGCCGGGACAGGGAGAGGTCAGCCCCAGCATTTT	CASSLAGTGRGQPQHF
few	TRBJ1-4	-	TRBV4-1	TGCGCCAGCAGCCAAGAATACAGGGCGGTCAATGAAAAACTGTTTTTT	CASSQEYRAVNEKLFF
few	TRBJ2-1	TRBD2	TRBV4-3	TGCGCCAGCAGCCACGGGGGGGCCGCCAATGAGCAGTTCTTC	CASSHGGAANEQFF
-	TRBJ1-5	TRBD1	TRBV27	TGTGCCAGCAGTTTGGGGACAGGGTTTAGCAATCAGCCCCAGCATTTT	CASSLGTGFSNQPQHF
-	TRBJ2-3	-	TRBV13	TGTGCCAGCAGCCCGGGGGGCTTTTTTAGCACAGATACGCAGTATTTT	CASSPGGFFSTDTQYF
-	TRBJ2-7	-	TRBV7-9	TGTGCCAGCAACTCCCCGGGGGGCTCCGACGAGCAGTACTTC	CASNSPGGSDEQYF
-	TRBJ2-7	-	TRBV27	TGTGCCAGCAGTTTACTCGGGGGGCAAGACGAGCAGTACTTC	CASSLLGGQDEQYF
-	TRBJ1-2	-	TRBV27	TGTGCCAGCAGTTTATCGGGGGGTAACTATGGCTACACCTTC	CASSLSGGNYGYTF
-	TRBJ2-7	-	TRBV9	TGTGCCAGCAGCGCGAGACCCGACAGCTCCTACGAGCAGTACTTC	CASSARPDSSYEQYF
-	TRBJ2-2	TRBD2	TRBV10-2	TGCGCCAGCATTGACCCGACTAGCGGGGGGCGCCACACCGGGGAGCTGTTTTTT	CASIDPTSGGRHTGELFF
-	TRBJ1-1	TRBD1	TRBV5-6	TGTGCCAGCAGCTTGGCCGGGACAGGGACTGAAGCTTTCTTT	CASSLAGTGTEAFF